This T cell receptor (beta chain) comes out of a study of OX40 agonist ivuxolimab in advanced cancers. Study details: Ivuxolimab is a fully human IgG2 antibody that activates OX40 (CD134). Patients undergoing dose escalation presented with hepatocellular carcinoma, melanoma, renal cell or head and neck cancer. Study-level points and caveats: The authors also found low normalized T-cell clonal expansion in some nonresponders.

Assay: immunoSEQ multiplex PCR; the TCRdb copy retains only in-frame clones and omits some. Of 90,000 or so clones detected, 70% to 90% appear once; the ten largest clones hold approximately 4.8%. The germline V gene has CDR1 SGHDT and CDR2 YYEEEE. The V end lost 6 bases, the J end lost 0 bases, and 9 bases lay between the germline ends. The CDR3 extends over 13 amino acids. Anyone with autoimmune disease history or systemic immunosuppression was excluded. For this clone: Its antigen remains unknown.

The TCR was taken from an adult with an advanced solid tumor such as melanoma, head and neck, liver or kidney cancer. The source material was CD4+ or CD8+ T cells sorted from blood, sampled in a trial of the OX40 agonist ivuxolimab. This chain connects TRBV5-6 to TRBJ1-1; no firm D call. The CDR3 here is CASMRVMNTEAFF. The DNA for the CDR3 is TGTGCCAGCATGAGAGTCATGAACACTGAAGCTTTCTTT. The whole variable domain, remainder taken from reference TRBV5-6 and TRBJ1-1, is DAGVTQSPTHLIKTRGQQVTLRCSPKSGHDTVSWYQQALGQGPQFIFQYYEEEERQRGNFPDRFSGHQFPNYSSELNVNALLLGDSALYLCASMRVMNTEAFFGQGTRLTVV.